Sequencing of this TCR beta chain was carried out in a study of breast tumors, draining lymph nodes, adjacent tissues. General study results and limits: Tumor T cell lymph node origin was a supported hypothesis, not proven.

This CDR3 has 13 residues. V lost 6 bases, J lost 4 bases, and 12 bases lay in between. In germline, CDR1 is MNHNS, CDR2 SASEGT. Comment on this clonotype: The antigen remains undetermined.

One entry per CDR3 protein, called by TCRdb with MiXCR from the multiplex PCR reads. The sample holds roughly 15,000 distinct CDR3 sequences; approximately 50% are singletons and the top ten take about 30%. The receptor's source is a female donor with breast cancer. Some clones in this sample may be carry-over from other donors' samples. The J gene is TRBJ1-2, the V gene TRBV6-1; D unclear. The sample taken for sequencing was tumor-adjacent breast tissue. In DNA form, the CDR3 reads TGTGCCAGCAGCGGACGGACCCTCTATGGCTACACCTTC. Translation gives CASSGRTLYGYTF.